The rows below give T cell receptor beta chains drawn from one sample of a study of T cell repertoires in cytomegalovirus infection. No antigen has been assigned to these receptors. TCRdb reprocessed the reads with MiXCR, giving one entry per CDR3 protein. The sample consists of about 740,000 distinct CDR3 sequences, about 30% of them appearing once. This specimen consisted of cultured PBMCs, obtained from culture after CMV antigen stimulation. These receptors were taken from a human donor in good health (CMV status not recorded). Some clones in this sample may be carry-over from other donors' samples. Each CDR3 is given with its conserved first and last residue. A D gene is named only where the DNA matches it firmly. Expanded clones get a size class; other rows say once, few or many, or leave the size out.

>.|TRBV11-2|TRBJ2-2|.
CASSPYHRVVWEPGELFF
TGTGCCAGCTCTCCTTACCACAGGGTTGTGTGGGAGCCCGGGGAGCTGTTTTTT
>few|TRBV6-1|TRBJ1-2|.
CASSRVGGNYGYTF
TGTGCCAGCAGTAGGGTAGGGGGTAACTATGGCTACACCTTC
>.|TRBV3-1|TRBJ2-6|TRBD1
CASSRTGDGANVLTF
TGTGCCAGCAGCCGTACAGGGGATGGGGCCAACGTCCTGACTTTC
>many|TRBV7-2|TRBJ2-7|.
CASSSRRGYEQYF
TGTGCCAGCAGCTCACGCAGGGGCTACGAGCAGTACTTC
>.|TRBV7-8|TRBJ2-7|.
CASSFRPGYEQYF
TGTGCCAGCAGCTTCAGGCCGGGCTACGAGCAGTACTTC
>few|TRBV7-9|TRBJ2-5|TRBD2
CASSRTSGVETQYF
TGTGCCAGCAGCCGGACTAGCGGTGTGGAGACCCAGTACTTC
>.|TRBV19|TRBJ1-1|TRBD1
CASSHTVPGQGRGPEAFF
TGTGCCAGTAGCCATACGGTCCCGGGACAGGGACGGGGACCTGAAGCTTTCTTT
>.|TRBV19|TRBJ1-5|.
CASSPWTAVISNQPQHF
TGTGCCAGTAGTCCCTGGACAGCCGTCATTAGCAATCAGCCCCAGCATTTT
>.|TRBV7-9|TRBJ2-5|TRBD2
CASSKWREGETQYF
TGTGCCAGCTCCAAATGGAGGGAGGGAGAGACCCAGTACTTC
>many|TRBV7-2|TRBJ2-7|.
CASSLLRGEQYF
TGTGCCAGCAGCTTGCTACGTGGGGAGCAGTACTTC
>.|TRBV20-1|TRBJ2-3|TRBD2
CSVTGGSRSTDTQYF
TGCAGTGTAACGGGCGGGAGCAGAAGCACAGATACGCAGTATTTT
>few|TRBV11-2|TRBJ2-7|TRBD1
CASSFPQLAQGVNEQYF
TGTGCCAGCAGCTTCCCTCAGCTAGCACAGGGGGTCAACGAGCAGTACTTC
>few|TRBV7-2|TRBJ2-1|TRBD2
CASSFMPSGYNEQFF
TGTGCCAGCAGCTTCATGCCTAGCGGGTACAATGAGCAGTTCTTC
>.|TRBV5-4|TRBJ1-1|.
CASSFVRGKAFF
TGTGCCAGCAGCTTTGTACGTGGAAAAGCTTTCTTT
>.|TRBV6-2/TRBV6-3|TRBJ2-5|.
CASSSREETQYF
TGTGCCAGCAGTTCCCGTGAGGAGACCCAGTACTTC
>few|TRBV28|TRBJ2-3|TRBD2
CASSRGGTMDTQYF
TGTGCCAGCAGTCGCGGGGGGACCATGGATACGCAGTATTTT
>few|TRBV12-3/TRBV12-4|TRBJ2-2|.
CASMGPARELFF
TGTGCCAGCATGGGGCCCGCGAGGGAGCTGTTTTTT
>.|TRBV6-6|TRBJ2-1|TRBD2
CASSYFAGGLYEQFF
TGTGCCAGCAGTTACTTTGCGGGAGGGCTATATGAGCAGTTCTTC
>.|TRBV19|TRBJ1-2|TRBD1
CASRGDRAAYGYTF
TGTGCCAGTAGGGGAGACAGGGCGGCCTATGGCTACACCTTC
>.|TRBV24-1|TRBJ2-3|.
CATSGPQYHTDTQYF
TGTGCCACCAGCGGTCCCCAGTACCACACAGATACGCAGTATTTT
>.|TRBV12-3/TRBV12-4|TRBJ2-3|TRBD1
CASSSRDREDTQYF
TGTGCCAGCAGTAGCCGGGACAGGGAGGATACGCAGTATTTT
>.|TRBV10-3|TRBJ2-1|TRBD2
CAISGVLPSGSQRDNEQFF
TGTGCCATCAGTGGGGTGCTACCTAGCGGGAGCCAAAGGGACAATGAGCAGTTCTTC
>few|TRBV20-1|TRBJ1-1|.
CSAGSSGDAFF
TGCAGTGCTGGGAGCAGTGGTGATGCTTTCTTT
>few|TRBV6-6|TRBJ2-5|TRBD1
CASRPSGQGAYRAQYF
TGTGCCAGCAGACCCTCCGGACAGGGGGCCTACCGGGCCCAGTACTTC
>.|TRBV7-2|TRBJ2-7|TRBD2
CASSFGGSLSSYEQYF
TGTGCCAGCAGCTTCGGCGGGAGCCTTAGCTCCTACGAGCAGTACTTC
>.|TRBV7-2|TRBJ2-3|.
CASSAGRTRGQDTQYF
TGTGCCAGCAGCGCGGGCCGGACTAGGGGGCAGGATACGCAGTATTTT
>few|TRBV28|TRBJ1-5|TRBD1
CASTTGGTGGYLPQHF
TGTGCCAGCACCACGGGGGGGACAGGGGGATATCTTCCCCAGCATTTT